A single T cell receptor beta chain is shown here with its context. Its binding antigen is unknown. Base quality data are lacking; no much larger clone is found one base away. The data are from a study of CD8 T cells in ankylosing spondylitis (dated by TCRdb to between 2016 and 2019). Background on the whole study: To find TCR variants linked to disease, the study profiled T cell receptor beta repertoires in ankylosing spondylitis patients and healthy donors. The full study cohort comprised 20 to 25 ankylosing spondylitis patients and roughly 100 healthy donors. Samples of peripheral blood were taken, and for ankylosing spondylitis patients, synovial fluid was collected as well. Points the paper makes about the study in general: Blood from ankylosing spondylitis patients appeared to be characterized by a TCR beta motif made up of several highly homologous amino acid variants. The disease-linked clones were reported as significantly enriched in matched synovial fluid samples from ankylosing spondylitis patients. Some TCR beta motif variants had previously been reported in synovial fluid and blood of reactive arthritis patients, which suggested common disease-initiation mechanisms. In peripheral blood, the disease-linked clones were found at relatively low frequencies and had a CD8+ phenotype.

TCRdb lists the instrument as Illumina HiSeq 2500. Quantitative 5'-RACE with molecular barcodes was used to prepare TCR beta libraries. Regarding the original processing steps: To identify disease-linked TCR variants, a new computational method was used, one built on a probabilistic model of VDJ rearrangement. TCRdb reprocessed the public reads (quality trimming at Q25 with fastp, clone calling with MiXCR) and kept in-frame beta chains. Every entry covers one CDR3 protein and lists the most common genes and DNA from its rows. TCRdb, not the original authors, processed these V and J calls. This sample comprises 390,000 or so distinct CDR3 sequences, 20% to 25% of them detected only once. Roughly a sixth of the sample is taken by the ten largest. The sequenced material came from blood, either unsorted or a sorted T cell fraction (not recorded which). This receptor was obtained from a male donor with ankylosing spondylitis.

This receptor carries the CDR3 CSARTGYNYGYTF. The sequence in DNA is TGCAGTGCTCGAACAGGGTACAACTATGGCTACACCTTC. This sequence uses TRBV20-1 and TRBJ1-2, with a tentative D gene TRBD1 over 6 matching bases. From cysteine to phenylalanine, the CDR3 is 13 amino acids long. The retained sequence is limited to the CDR3, 39 bases, with the frame set at the first base. The germline ends are 12 bases apart after V is trimmed by 5 bases and J by 2 bases. Per the germline V gene (reference sequence), DFQATT is the CDR1 and SNEGSKA is the CDR2.